The clone carrying this T cell receptor (beta chain) was recorded many times. The entry originates in a study of neurological immune-mediated disorders. A single record per CDR3 protein comes from TCRdb applying MiXCR to the 5' RACE reads. The table lists tens of thousands of distinct CDR3 sequences, 3.9% of them singletons. CDR1 DFQATT and CDR2 SNEGSKA come from the germline V gene (reference sequence). V lost 3 bases to trimming and J lost 1 base, with 21 bases between them. This CDR3 is 17 amino acids long. This TCR was recovered from a man under 40 with multiple sclerosis. Sequencing used PBMCs. The chain carries TRBV20-1 and TRBJ1-1; tentative D call: TRBD1 (5 bases). The CDR3 nucleotides are TGCAGTGCTAGTCAAATCTATCGGGGCAGCCGGAACACTGAAGCTTTCTTT. This codes for CSASQIYRGSRNTEAFF.